Sequencing of this T cell receptor beta chain was carried out in a study of T cells after yellow fever vaccination. About the research overall: Fractions containing few cells were prepared with SMART-Seq v4 Ultra Low Input.

The authors made TCR cDNA by 5'RACE template switching, adding a universal primer site and UMIs. TCRdb re-called the 5' RACE reads through MiXCR, storing one row per CDR3 protein. The table records 300,000 to 350,000 distinct CDR3 sequences, roughly 4% of them present only once. Study-wide results and limits: Repertoires sorted by FACS could include abundant clonotypes that are contaminants from the bulk population.

As to this clonotype: Its matching antigen is unknown.

The CDR3 spans 17 residues. Germline V gene lookup returns CDR1 SGHTA and CDR2 FQGNSA. Trimming took 5 bases from V and 10 from J; bases not matched to a gene: 15. Sequenced material: PBMCs, taken 5 days after the yellow fever booster vaccination. This sequence was found in a man younger than 30 who received the YFV17D yellow fever vaccine. This chain connects TRBV7-2 to TRBJ1-4; 11 nucleotides agree with TRBD1. The CDR3 here is CASSRGRVRTGGGKLFF. CDR3 nucleotides: TGTGCCAGCAGCCGAGGCCGAGTGAGGACAGGGGGCGGAAAACTGTTTTTT.